The T cell receptor (beta chain) under discussion was sequenced for a study of shared clonotypes between healthy human individuals. Genomic DNA of every subset was divided equally among multiple immunoSEQ plates. Some clones are missing from TCRdb's copy, which holds only in-frame ones; the method was immunoSEQ multiplex PCR. The sample records a few hundred thousand clones, 79% being singletons. The germline CDR1 and CDR2 sequences are SGHTS and YDEGEE. V was shortened by 5 bases and J by 7 bases, with 15 bases between the two germline ends. This CDR3 has 13 residues. Genomic DNA for unsorted samples, which was extracted with the QIAamp DNA Blood Mini kit, came from around 100 million PBMCs.

Sequenced input: PBMCs. This TCR was recovered from a woman aged 35 to 49 in good health. Some clones in this sample may be carry-over from other donors' samples. This chain links TRBV5-8 with TRBJ1-1, with D perhaps matching TRBD1 (5 bases). The CDR3 loop is CASRPRGQIEAFF. In nucleotides, the CDR3 is TGTGCCAGCAGACCTAGGGGCCAGATTGAAGCTTTCTTT.